The sample holds a few counts of the clone carrying this T cell receptor (beta chain). Primers included in the PCR were 60 Vbeta and 13 Jbeta primers. TCRdb keeps only in-frame clones here, not all; method: immunoSEQ multiplex PCR. The data hold under 150,000 clones, with around four fifths observed a single time. This entry belongs to a study of cytomegalovirus exposure and HLA in healthy donors. Trimming pared 1 base from V and 4 bases from J, leaving 11 bases between. This CDR3 region has 14 residues. The V gene's germline CDR1 is SGHRS and CDR2 YFSETQ. Material for sequencing was PBMCs. The chain joins TRBV5-1 to TRBJ1-1; D is possibly TRBD1 (5 bases). This TCR came from a male donor in good health and CMV-seropositive. The CDR3 region is CASSLLPGLTEAFF. The CDR3 DNA reads TGCGCCAGCAGCTTGCTCCCAGGGCTCACTGAAGCTTTCTTT. The whole variable domain, remainder taken from reference TRBV5-1 and TRBJ1-1, is KAGVTQTPRYLIKTRGQQVTLSCSPISGHRSVSWYQQTPGQGLQFLFEYFSETQRNKGNFPGRFSGRQFSNSRSEMNVSTLELGDSALYLCASSLLPGLTEAFFGQGTRLTVV.